The clone carrying this TCR beta chain was seen more than once but under ten times. No antigen is known for it. The sample originates from a study of response to subunit inactivated influenza vaccine. General study results and limits: Few new T cells, the authors suggested, are recruited by each seasonal influenza vaccination.

Germline V gene lookup returns CDR1 MNHNY and CDR2 SVGAGI (reference sequence). The V end lost 6 bases, the J end lost 1 base, and 16 bases lay between the germline ends. The CDR3 spans 16 residues. TCRdb reprocessed the RT-PCR reads with MiXCR, giving one entry per CDR3 protein. Of about 700,000 distinct CDR3 sequences listed, about 14% are singletons. The clonotype comes from a man between 45 and 60 years old who received an inactivated influenza vaccine. The V and J genes are TRBV6-6 and TRBJ2-1; D not certain. The sample in question was PBMCs from blood, obtained around 15 days before vaccination. The CDR3 DNA sequence: TGTGCCAGCAGCCCCGGCGCAGGATTTTCCTACAATGAGCAGTTCTTC. Protein: CASSPGAGFSYNEQFF.